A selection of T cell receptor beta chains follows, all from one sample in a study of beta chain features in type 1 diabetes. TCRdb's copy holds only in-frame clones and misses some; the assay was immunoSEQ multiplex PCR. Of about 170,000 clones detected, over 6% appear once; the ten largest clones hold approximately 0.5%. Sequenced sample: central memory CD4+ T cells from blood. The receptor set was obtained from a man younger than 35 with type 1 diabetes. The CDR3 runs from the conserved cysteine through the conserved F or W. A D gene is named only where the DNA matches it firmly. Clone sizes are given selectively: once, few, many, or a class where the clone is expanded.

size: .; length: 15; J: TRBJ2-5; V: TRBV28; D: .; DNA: TGTGCCAGCAGTTTTGTGAGGGCGGGTGGAGAGACCCAGTACTTC; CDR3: CASSFVRAGGETQYF
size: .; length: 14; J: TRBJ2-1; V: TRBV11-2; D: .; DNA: TGTGCCAGCAGCTGGTCAGCGGAACACAATGAGCAGTTCTTC; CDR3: CASSWSAEHNEQFF
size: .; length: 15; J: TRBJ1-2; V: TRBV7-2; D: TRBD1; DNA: TGTGCCAGCAGCTTATCGACAGGGGGCGCGAATGGCTACACCTTC; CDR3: CASSLSTGGANGYTF
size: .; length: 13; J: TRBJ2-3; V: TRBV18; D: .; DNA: TGTGCCAGCTCACCAGCGACAGTGGATACGCAGTATTTT; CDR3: CASSPATVDTQYF
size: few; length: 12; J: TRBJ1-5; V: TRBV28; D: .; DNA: TGTGCCAGCAGTAGGGGGAATCAGCCCCAGCATTTT; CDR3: CASSRGNQPQHF
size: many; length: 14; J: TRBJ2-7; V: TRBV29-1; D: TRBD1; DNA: TGCAGCGTTGGTACGGGACAGGGATTCGGTTTGCGGTACTTC; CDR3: CSVGTGQGFGLRYF
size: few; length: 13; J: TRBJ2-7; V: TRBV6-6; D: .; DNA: TGTGCCAGCAGACCGGGTTCTTTCCTCGAGCAGTACTTC; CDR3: CASRPGSFLEQYF
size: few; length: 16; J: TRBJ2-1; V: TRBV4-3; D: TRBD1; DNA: TGCGCCAGCAGCCAGAGCCCGGGACAGGGTATCAATGAGCAGTTCTTC; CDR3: CASSQSPGQGINEQFF
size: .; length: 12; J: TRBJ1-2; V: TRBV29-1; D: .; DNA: TGCAGCGGGATATCCGCGGGCTATGGCTACACCTTC; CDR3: CSGISAGYGYTF
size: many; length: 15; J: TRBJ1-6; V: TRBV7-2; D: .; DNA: TGTGCCAGCAGCTTAGGTGCGGGACTTAATTCACCCCTCCACTTT; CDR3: CASSLGAGLNSPLHF
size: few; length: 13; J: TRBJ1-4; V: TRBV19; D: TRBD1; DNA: TGTGCCAGTACCTACAGGGGAGGAGAAAAACTGTTTTTT; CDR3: CASTYRGGEKLFF
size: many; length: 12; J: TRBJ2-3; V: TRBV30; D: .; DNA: TGTGCCTGGACAGGGAGCACAGATACGCAGTATTTT; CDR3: CAWTGSTDTQYF
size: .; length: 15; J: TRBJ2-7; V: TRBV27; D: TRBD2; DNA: TGTGCCAGCAGTTCAATACTAGCGGGGGGTGGTGAGCAGTACTTC; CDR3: CASSSILAGGGEQYF
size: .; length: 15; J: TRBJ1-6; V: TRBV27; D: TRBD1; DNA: TGTGCCAGCAGGCCCGGGACAGGAGATAATTCACCCCTCCACTTT; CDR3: CASRPGTGDNSPLHF
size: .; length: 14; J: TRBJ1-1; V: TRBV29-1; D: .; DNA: TGCAGCGTACTGACGGACATCTCGAACACTGAAGCTTTCTTT; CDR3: CSVLTDISNTEAFF
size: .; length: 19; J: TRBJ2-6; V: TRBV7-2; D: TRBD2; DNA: TGTGCCAGCAGCTTAGTTCTAGCGGGGGGGATGTCTGGGGCCAACGTCCTGACTTTC; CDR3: CASSLVLAGGMSGANVLTF
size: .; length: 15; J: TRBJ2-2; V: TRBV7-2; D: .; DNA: TGTGCCAGCAGCTTGAGCGTTTCAAACACCGGGGAGCTGTTTTTT; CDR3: CASSLSVSNTGELFF
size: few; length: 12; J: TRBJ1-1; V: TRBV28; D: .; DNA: TGTGCCAGCAGTTTACAGGGGACTGAAGCTTTCTTT; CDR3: CASSLQGTEAFF
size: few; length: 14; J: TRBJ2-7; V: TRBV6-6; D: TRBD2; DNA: TGTGCCAGCAGAACTAGCGCGAGCTCCTACGAGCAGTACTTC; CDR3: CASRTSASSYEQYF
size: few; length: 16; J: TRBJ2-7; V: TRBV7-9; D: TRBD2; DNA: TGTGCCAGCAGCTTAGGCGTGGGTGCGGGAGCCTACGAGCAGTACTTC; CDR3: CASSLGVGAGAYEQYF
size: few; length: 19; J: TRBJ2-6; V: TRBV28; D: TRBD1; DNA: TGTGCCAGCAGTTCCCGCGACCGAACAGGGGGCCCTGGGGCCAACGTCCTGACTTTC; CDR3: CASSSRDRTGGPGANVLTF
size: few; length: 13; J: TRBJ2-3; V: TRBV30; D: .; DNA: TGTGCCTGGAGTCGGGGGACTGCCGATACGCAGTATTTT; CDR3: CAWSRGTADTQYF
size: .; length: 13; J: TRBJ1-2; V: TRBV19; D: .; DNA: TGTGCCAGTAGTCAGGGGCAAAACTATGGCTACACCTTC; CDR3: CASSQGQNYGYTF
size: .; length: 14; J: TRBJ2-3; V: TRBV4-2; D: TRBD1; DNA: TGTGCCACCTCCTTCGGACAGGGCACAGATACGCAGTATTTT; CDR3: CATSFGQGTDTQYF
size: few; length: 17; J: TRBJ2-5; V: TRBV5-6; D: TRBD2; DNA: TGTGCCAGCAGCACACCCCCACAGCGGGGGGGGGAAGAGACCCAGTACTTC; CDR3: CASSTPPQRGGEETQYF
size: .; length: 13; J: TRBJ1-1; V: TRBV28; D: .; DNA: TGTGCCAGCAGTGGACATATGAACACTGAAGCTTTCTTT; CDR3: CASSGHMNTEAFF
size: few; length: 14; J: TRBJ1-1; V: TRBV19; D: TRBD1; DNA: TGTGCCAGTACTCCGGGACAGGGGTACACTGAAGCTTTCTTT; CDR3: CASTPGQGYTEAFF
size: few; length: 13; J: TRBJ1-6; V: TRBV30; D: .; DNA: TGTGCCTGCCGACAGGAGTATAATTCACCCCTCCACTTT; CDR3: CACRQEYNSPLHF
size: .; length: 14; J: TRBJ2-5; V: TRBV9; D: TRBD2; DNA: TGTGCCAGCAGCGTAGGGGGAGGGTTCATGGCCCAGTACTTC; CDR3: CASSVGGGFMAQYF
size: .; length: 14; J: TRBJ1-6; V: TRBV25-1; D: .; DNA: TGTGCCAGCAGTGAAGCCGGGACTGGCTCACCCCTCCACTTT; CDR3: CASSEAGTGSPLHF
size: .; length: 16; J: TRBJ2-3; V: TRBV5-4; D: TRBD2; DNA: TGTGCCAGCAGCCGTTGGACTAGCGGGAGATTAAATACGCAGTATTTT; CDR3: CASSRWTSGRLNTQYF
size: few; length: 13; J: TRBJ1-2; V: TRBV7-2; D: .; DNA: TGTGCCAGCAGCCTGTCCCAGGCTACTGGCTACACCTTC; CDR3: CASSLSQATGYTF
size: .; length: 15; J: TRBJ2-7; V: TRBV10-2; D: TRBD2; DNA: TGCGCCAGCAGTGATAGCGGGAGGGGTCCCTACGAGCAGTACTTC; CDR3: CASSDSGRGPYEQYF
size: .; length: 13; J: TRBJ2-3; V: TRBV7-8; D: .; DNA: TGTGCCAGCAGCCTACAGGGCACAGATACGCAGTATTTT; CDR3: CASSLQGTDTQYF
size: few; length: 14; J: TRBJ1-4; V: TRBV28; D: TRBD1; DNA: TGTGCCAGCCGTTCCGGGACAGGGTTTGAAAAACTGTTTTTT; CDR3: CASRSGTGFEKLFF
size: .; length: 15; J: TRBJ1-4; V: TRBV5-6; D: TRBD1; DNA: TGTGCCAGCAGCCGTGGGGACAGGGAAGTACGAAAACTGTTTTTT; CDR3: CASSRGDREVRKLFF
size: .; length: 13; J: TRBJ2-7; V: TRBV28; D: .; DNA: TGTGCCAGCAGTTTTACTCCCTCCTACGAGCAGTACTTC; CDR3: CASSFTPSYEQYF
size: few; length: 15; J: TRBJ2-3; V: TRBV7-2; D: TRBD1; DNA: TGTGCCAGCAGCGCCGGGACAGGGATGGTAGATACGCAGTATTTT; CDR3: CASSAGTGMVDTQYF
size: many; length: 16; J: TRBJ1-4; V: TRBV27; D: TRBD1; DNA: TGTGCCAGCAGTCAACAGACAGGGTTCACTAATGAAAAACTGTTTTTT; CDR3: CASSQQTGFTNEKLFF
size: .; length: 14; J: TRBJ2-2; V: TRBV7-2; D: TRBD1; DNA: TGTGCCAGCAGCCTCTCGAGGGGGCACCCTCATTTTGTTTTT; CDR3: CASSLSRGHPHFVF
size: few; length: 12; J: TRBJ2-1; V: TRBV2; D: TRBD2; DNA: TGTGCCAGCAGTTCTAGCGGGCCTGAGCAGTTCTTC; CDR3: CASSSSGPEQFF
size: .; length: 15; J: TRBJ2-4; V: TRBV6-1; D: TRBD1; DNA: TGTGCCAGCAGGGCTCCCGGGACAGGGGACGGCATTCAGTACTTC; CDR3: CASRAPGTGDGIQYF
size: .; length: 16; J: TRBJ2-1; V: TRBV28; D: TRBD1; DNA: TGTGCCAGCAGTCCGCCGGGACAGGGGATCTACAATGAGCAGTTCTTC; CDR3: CASSPPGQGIYNEQFF
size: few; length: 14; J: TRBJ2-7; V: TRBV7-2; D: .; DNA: TGTGCCAGCAGCTTAGACAGGAGCTCCTACGAGCAGTACTTC; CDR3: CASSLDRSSYEQYF
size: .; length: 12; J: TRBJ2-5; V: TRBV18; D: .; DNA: TGTGCCAGCTCACAGGCGGAAGAGACCCAGTACTTC; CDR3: CASSQAEETQYF
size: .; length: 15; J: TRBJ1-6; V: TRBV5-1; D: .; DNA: TGCGCCAGCAGCTTGCAAGTCCGGTCTAATTCACCCCTCCACTTT; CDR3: CASSLQVRSNSPLHF
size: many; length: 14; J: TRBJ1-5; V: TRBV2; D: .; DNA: TGTGCCAGCAGTGAAAACCAGGGTAGCCAGCCCCAGCATTTT; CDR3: CASSENQGSQPQHF
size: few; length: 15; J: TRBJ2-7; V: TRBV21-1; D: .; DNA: TGTGCCAGCAGCGAAGGACCAGGGAAATTCGACGAGCAGTACTTC; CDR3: CASSEGPGKFDEQYF
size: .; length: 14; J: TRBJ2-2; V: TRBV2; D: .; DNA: TGTGCCAGCAGTCGCACTTCGAACACCGGGGAGCTGTTTTTT; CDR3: CASSRTSNTGELFF
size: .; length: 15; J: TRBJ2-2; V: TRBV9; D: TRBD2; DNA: TGTGCCAGCAGCGTAAGAAGCGGGGGGGCCGGGGAGCTGTTTTTT; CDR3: CASSVRSGGAGELFF
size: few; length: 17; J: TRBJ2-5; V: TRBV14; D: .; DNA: TGTGCCAGCAGCCAAAAGAGGACAAGGCCAAGACAAGAGACCCAGTACTTC; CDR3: CASSQKRTRPRQETQYF
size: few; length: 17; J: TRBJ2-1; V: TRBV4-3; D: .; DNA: TGCGCCAGCAGCCAAGAGGGCCTAGCTAGCTCCTACAATGAGCAGTTCTTC; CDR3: CASSQEGLASSYNEQFF
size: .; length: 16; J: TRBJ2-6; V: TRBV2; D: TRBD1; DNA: TGTGCCACTACGGGACAGAGACTCTCTGGGGCCAACGTCCTGACTTTC; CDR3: CATTGQRLSGANVLTF